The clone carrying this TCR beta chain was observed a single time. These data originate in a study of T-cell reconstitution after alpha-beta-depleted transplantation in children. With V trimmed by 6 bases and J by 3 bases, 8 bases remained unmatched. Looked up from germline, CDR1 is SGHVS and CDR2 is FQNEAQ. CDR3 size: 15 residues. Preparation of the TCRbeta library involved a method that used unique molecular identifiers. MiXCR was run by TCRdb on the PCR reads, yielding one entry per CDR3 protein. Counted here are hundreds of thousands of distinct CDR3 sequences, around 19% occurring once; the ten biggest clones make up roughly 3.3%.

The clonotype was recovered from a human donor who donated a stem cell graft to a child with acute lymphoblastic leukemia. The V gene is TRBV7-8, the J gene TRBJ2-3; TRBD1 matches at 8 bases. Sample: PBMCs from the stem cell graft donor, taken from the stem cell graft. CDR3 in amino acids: CASSSDRVSTDTQYF. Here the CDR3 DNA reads TGTGCCAGCAGTTCGGACAGGGTGTCAACAGATACGCAGTATTTT.